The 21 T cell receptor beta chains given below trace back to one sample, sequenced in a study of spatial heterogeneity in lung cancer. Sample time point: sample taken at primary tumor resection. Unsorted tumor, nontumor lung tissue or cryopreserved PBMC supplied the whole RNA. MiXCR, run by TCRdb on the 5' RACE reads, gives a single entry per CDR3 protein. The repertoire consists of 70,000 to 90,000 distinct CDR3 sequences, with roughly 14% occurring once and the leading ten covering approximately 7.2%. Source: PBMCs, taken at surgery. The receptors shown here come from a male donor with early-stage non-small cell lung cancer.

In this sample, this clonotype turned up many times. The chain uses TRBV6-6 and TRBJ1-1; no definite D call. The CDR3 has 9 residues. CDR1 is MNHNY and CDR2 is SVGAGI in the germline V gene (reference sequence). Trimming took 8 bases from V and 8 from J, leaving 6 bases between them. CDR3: CASALEAFF. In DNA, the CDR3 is TGTGCCAGCGCCCTAGAAGCTTTCTTT.

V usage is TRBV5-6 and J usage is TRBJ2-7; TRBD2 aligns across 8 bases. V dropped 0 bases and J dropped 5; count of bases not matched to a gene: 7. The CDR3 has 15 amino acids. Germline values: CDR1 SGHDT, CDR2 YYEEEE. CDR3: CASSLVGPGGNEQYF. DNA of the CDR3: TGTGCCAGCAGCTTGGTCGGTCCGGGAGGGAACGAGCAGTACTTC.

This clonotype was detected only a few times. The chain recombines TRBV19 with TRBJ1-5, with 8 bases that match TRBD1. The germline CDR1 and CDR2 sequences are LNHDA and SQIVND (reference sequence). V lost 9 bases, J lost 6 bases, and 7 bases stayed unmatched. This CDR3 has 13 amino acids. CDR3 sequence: CASAAGGVQPQHF. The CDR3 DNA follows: TGTGCCAGCGCAGCAGGGGGCGTTCAGCCCCAGCATTTT.

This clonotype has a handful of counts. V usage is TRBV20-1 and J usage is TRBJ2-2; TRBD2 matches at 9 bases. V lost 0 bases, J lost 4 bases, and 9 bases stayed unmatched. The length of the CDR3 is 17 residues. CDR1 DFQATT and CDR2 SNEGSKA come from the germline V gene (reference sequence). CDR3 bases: TGCAGTGCTAGAGATGTGACGGGACTAGCCGGCACCGGGGAGCTGTTTTTT. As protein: CSARDVTGLAGTGELFF.

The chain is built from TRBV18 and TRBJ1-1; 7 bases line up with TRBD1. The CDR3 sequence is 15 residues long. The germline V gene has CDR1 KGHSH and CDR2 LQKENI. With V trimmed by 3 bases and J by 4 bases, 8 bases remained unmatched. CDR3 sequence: CASSPRQGWGTEAFF. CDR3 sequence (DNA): TGTGCCAGCTCACCCCGACAGGGATGGGGCACTGAAGCTTTCTTT.

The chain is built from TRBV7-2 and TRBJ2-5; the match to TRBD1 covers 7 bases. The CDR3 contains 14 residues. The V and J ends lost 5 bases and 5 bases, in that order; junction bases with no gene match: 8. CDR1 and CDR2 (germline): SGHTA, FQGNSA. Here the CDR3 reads CASSRQTGSETQYF. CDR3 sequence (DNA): TGTGCCAGCAGCCGTCAGACAGGGTCTGAGACCCAGTACTTC.

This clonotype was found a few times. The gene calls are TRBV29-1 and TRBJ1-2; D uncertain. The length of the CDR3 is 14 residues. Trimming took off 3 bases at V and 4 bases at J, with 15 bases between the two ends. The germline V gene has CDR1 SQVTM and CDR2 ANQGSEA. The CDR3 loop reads CSVEKNTRTYGYTF. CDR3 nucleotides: TGCAGCGTTGAGAAGAACACAAGGACCTATGGCTACACCTTC. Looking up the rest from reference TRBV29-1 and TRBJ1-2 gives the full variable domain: SAVISQKPSRDICQRGTSLTIQCQVDSQVTMMFWYRQQPGQSLTLIATANQGSEATYESGFVIDKFPISRPNLTFSTLTVSNMSPEDSSIYLCSVEKNTRTYGYTFGSGTRLTVV.

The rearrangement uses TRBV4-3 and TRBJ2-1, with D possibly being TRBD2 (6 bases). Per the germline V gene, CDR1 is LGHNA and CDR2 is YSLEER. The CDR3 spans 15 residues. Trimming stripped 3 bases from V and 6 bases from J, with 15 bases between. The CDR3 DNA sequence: TGCGCCAGCAGCCAGGAGGAGGGAAGGGGCAATGAGCAGTTCTTC. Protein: CASSQEEGRGNEQFF.

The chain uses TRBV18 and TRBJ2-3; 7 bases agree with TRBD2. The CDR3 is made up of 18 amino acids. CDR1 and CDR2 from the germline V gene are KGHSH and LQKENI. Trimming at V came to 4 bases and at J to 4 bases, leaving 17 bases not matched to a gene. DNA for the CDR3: TGTGCCAGCTCACGTACGGGAGGAGGACTCCCGATGGCAGATACGCAGTATTTT. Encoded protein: CASSRTGGGLPMADTQYF.

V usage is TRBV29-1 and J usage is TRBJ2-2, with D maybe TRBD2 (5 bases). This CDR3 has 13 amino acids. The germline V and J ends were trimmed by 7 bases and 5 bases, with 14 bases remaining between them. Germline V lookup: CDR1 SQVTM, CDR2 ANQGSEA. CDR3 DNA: TGCAGCGCTTACTCGGGATGGACCGGGGAGCTGTTTTTT. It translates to CSAYSGWTGELFF.

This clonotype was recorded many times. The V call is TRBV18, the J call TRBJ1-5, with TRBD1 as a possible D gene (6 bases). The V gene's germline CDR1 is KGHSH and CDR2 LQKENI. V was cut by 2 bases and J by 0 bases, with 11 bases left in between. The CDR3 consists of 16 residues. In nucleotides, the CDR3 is TGTGCCAGCTCACCAGGTGGACAGTATAGCAATCAGCCCCAGCATTTT. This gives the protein CASSPGGQYSNQPQHF. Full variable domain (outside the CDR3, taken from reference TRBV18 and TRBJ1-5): NAGVMQNPRHLVRRRGQEARLRCSPMKGHSHVYWYRQLPEEGLKFMVYLQKENIIDESGMPKERFSAEFPKEGPSILRIQQVVRGDSAAYFCASSPGGQYSNQPQHFGDGTRLSIL.

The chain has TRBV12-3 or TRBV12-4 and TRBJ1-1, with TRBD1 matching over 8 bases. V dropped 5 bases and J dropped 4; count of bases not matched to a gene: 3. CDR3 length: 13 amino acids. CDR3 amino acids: CASSLDRGTEAFF. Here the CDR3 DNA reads TGTGCCAGCAGTCTTGACAGGGGCACTGAAGCTTTCTTT.

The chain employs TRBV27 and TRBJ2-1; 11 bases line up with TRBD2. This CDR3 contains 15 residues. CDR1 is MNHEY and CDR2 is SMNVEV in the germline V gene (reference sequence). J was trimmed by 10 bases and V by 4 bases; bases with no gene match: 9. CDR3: CASSSGTSGTGEQFF. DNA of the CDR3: TGTGCCAGCAGTTCTGGGACTAGCGGAACGGGAGAGCAGTTCTTC.

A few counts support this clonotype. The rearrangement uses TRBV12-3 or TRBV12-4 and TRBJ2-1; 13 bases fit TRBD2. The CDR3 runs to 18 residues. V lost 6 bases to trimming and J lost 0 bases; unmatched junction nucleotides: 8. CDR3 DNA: TGTGCCAGCAGGCCGGGACTAGCGGGAAGAAGCTCCTACAATGAGCAGTTCTTC. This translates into CASRPGLAGRSSYNEQFF.

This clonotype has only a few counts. CDR3 protein: CAWMRGMNTEAFF. CDR3 DNA sequence: TGTGCCTGGATGAGGGGGATGAACACTGAAGCTTTCTTT. The rearrangement joins TRBV30 to TRBJ1-1; the D gene is possibly TRBD1 (6 bases). Between the trimmed V and J ends, which lost 4 bases and 0 bases, there was a span of 9 bases. The germline CDR1 and CDR2 sequences are GTSNPN and SVGIG (reference sequence). This CDR3 has 13 amino acids.

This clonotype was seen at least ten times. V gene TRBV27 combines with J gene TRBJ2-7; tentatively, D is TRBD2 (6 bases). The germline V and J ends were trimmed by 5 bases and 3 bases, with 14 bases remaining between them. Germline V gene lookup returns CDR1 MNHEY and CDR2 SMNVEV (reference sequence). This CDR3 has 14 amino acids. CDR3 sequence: CASSPRLALYEQYF. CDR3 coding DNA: TGTGCCAGCAGTCCCCGGCTAGCGCTCTACGAGCAGTACTTC.

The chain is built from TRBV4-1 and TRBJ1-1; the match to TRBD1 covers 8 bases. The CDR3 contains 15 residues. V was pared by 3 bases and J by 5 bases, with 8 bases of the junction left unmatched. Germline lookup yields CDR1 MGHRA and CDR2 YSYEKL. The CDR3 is CASSHQGAEGTEAFF. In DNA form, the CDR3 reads TGCGCCAGCAGCCATCAGGGGGCTGAGGGGACTGAAGCTTTCTTT.

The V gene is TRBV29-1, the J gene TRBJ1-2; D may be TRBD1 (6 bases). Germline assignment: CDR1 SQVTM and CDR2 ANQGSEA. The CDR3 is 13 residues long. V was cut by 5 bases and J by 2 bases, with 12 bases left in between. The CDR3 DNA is TGCAGCGTTCTGGGCAGGGGAAACTATGGCTACACCTTC. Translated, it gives CSVLGRGNYGYTF.

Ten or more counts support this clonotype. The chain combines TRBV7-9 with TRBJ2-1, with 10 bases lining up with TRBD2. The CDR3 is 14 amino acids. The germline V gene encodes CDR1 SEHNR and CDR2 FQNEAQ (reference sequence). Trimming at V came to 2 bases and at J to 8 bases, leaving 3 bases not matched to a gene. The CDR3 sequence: CASSLLAGVYEQFF. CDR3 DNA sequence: TGTGCCAGCAGCTTACTAGCGGGAGTCTATGAGCAGTTCTTC.

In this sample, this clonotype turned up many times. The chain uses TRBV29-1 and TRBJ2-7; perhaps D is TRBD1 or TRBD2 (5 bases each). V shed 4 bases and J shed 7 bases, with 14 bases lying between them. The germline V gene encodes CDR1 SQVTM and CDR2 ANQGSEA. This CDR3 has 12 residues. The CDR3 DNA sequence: TGCAGCGTTGCCCTGCAGGGAGAGGAGCAGTACTTC. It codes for CSVALQGEEQYF.

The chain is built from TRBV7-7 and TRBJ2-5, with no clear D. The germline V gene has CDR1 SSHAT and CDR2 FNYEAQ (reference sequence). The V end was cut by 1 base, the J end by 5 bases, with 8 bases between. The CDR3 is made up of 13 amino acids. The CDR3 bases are TGTGCCAGCAGCTTAGGGTTCCGGGAGACCCAGTACTTC. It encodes CASSLGFRETQYF.